This TCR beta chain was retrieved from a study of blood T cell repertoires in COVID-19. As for the study in general: Material from acute and convalescent COVID-19 was sourced from the United States, Italy and Spain. The cDNA or gDNA used as material had been derived from T cells, B-cell-depleted T cells, or PBMCs.

Seattle's cohort entered during active infection and was followed longitudinally. Measured with immunoSEQ multiplex PCR; TCRdb has only the in-frame clones, and not every one. This sample yields over 450,000 clones, of which nearly 90% are seen a single time; roughly 0.9% belongs to the top ten. The CDR3 spans 15 residues. Germline CDR1 reads LGHDT; CDR2 reads YNNKEL (reference sequence). V was cut by 6 bases and J by 0 bases, with 14 bases left in between. The chain combines TRBV3-1 (or the pseudogene TRBV3-2) with TRBJ1-2, with D unclear. This TCR was recovered from a man in his late teens or twenties with COVID-19, enrolled during active disease. Input material: peripheral blood. CDR3: CASSWRGKANYGYTF. The CDR3 DNA is TGTGCCAGCAGTTGGCGAGGGAAAGCTAACTATGGCTACACCTTC.